Listed below are T cell receptor beta chains from one sample, sequenced in a study of cytomegalovirus exposure and HLA in healthy donors. Generated by immunoSEQ multiplex PCR, the TCRdb table keeps only in-frame clones and is missing some. This table has 160,000 or so clones, about 72% appearing once. The sequenced sample was PBMCs. Receptors were obtained from a man aged 50-59 years in good health and CMV-seropositive. Each CDR3 is given with its conserved first and last residue. D genes are given only for firm matches. Clone size is stated in some rows and not others, as once, few, many or a class when expanded.

TRBV6-1	.	.	TRBJ2-7	TGTGCCAGCAGTGAAGCGCTTCGGCAGGACTACGAGCAGTACTTC	CASSEALRQDYEQYF
TRBV6-6	.	.	TRBJ1-1	TGTGCCAGCAGTTACTCGATCTCGGGGAACATTGAAGCTTTCTTT	CASSYSISGNIEAFF
TRBV23-1	.	TRBD1	TRBJ1-6	TGCGCCAGCAGTCCGCCGGGACAGGGCTATTCACCCCTCCACTTT	CASSPPGQGYSPLHF
TRBV6-5	.	.	TRBJ1-5	TGTGCCAGGACCGAACAGGCCCTAGATCAGCCCCAGCATTTT	CARTEQALDQPQHF
TRBV6-6	.	TRBD1	TRBJ1-2	TGTGCCAGCAGTCAGAGACAGGGATACGGCTACACCTTC	CASSQRQGYGYTF
TRBV13	.	TRBD1	TRBJ1-1	TGTGCCAGCAGCTCCCGGACAGGGGCTCGGGTGAGGGACACTGAAGCTTTCTTT	CASSSRTGARVRDTEAFF
TRBV9	.	.	TRBJ2-3	TGTGCCACCCGCGGGACAGAAGCAAGCACAGATACGCAGTATTTT	CATRGTEASTDTQYF
TRBV4-3	.	TRBD2	TRBJ2-1	TGCGCCAGCAGCCCTCCCAACGGGCGGGGGGGCCGCGAGCAGTTCTTC	CASSPPNGRGGREQFF
TRBV6-5	.	.	TRBJ1-5	TGTGCCAGCAGCCGCGGGGGGAACAATCAGCCCCAGCATTTT	CASSRGGNNQPQHF
TRBV4-1	.	TRBD2	TRBJ2-5	TGCGCCAGCAGCCTTAGACTAGCGGGGCGGGAAGAGACCCAGTACTTC	CASSLRLAGREETQYF
TRBV25-1	.	.	TRBJ2-3	TGTGCCAGCAGTGCATCGGGTCTAGCTTCGTACACAGATACGCAGTATTTT	CASSASGLASYTDTQYF
TRBV7-2	.	.	TRBJ2-5	TGTGCCAGCAGCCGGTTATCTTCAGGGGTGGTGGTCCAAGAGACCCAGTACTTC	CASSRLSSGVVVQETQYF
TRBV2	.	TRBD1	TRBJ2-7	TGTGCCAGCAGTGATAATAAGATGATGGGACAGGGGAGAGTGTCCGGCTACGAGCAGTACTTC	CASSDNKMMGQGRVSGYEQYF
TRBV9	.	TRBD2	TRBJ2-2	TGTGCCAGCAGCCGCAGAGCGGGGTTGCTCGCGAACACCGGGGAGCTGTTTTTT	CASSRRAGLLANTGELFF
TRBV4-3	few	.	TRBJ1-6	TGCGCCAGCAGCCAAGAGGGAGGGCCACCCCTCCACTTT	CASSQEGGPPLHF
TRBV9	.	TRBD1	TRBJ2-5	TGTGCCAGCAGCCCCGGGACAGACCAAGAGACCCAGTACTTC	CASSPGTDQETQYF
TRBV12-2	.	.	TRBJ1-5	TGTGCAAGTCGCTTACCTTCGGACACTAATAGCAATCAGCCCCAGCATTTT	CASRLPSDTNSNQPQHF
TRBV13	.	.	TRBJ1-5	TGTGCCAGCAGCTTAGGGGGCTTCAATCAGCCCCAGCATTTT	CASSLGGFNQPQHF
TRBV14	.	TRBD1	TRBJ2-7	TGTGCCAGCAGCCATCCGGGACAGGGGTTTTACGAGCAGTACTTC	CASSHPGQGFYEQYF
TRBV15	few	TRBD1	TRBJ2-1	TGTGCCACCAGCAGAGAAGGAGACAGGGGGGCCTACAATGAGCAGTTCTTC	CATSREGDRGAYNEQFF
TRBV6-1	few	.	TRBJ1-1	TGTGCCAGCAGAGGCAGGGTTGGTACTGAAGCTTTCTTT	CASRGRVGTEAFF
TRBV5-6	few	.	TRBJ1-6	TGTGCCAGCAGCTTGGGTTTTGGGGCACGGAATTCACCCCTCCACTTT	CASSLGFGARNSPLHF
TRBV4-2	.	TRBD2	TRBJ2-5	TGTGCCAGCAGCCAAGAGAGCCTAGCGGGGGGTGGAGAGACCCAGTACTTC	CASSQESLAGGGETQYF
TRBV7-3	.	TRBD2	TRBJ2-2	TGTGCCAGCAGCGTCGGACTAGCGGGGGCCGTCACCGGGGAGCTGTTTTTT	CASSVGLAGAVTGELFF
TRBV5-1	.	.	TRBJ2-5	TGCGCCAGCAGCCGGGGAGGGGGGGACCAAGAGACCCAGTACTTC	CASSRGGGDQETQYF
TRBV2	.	TRBD2	TRBJ2-3	TGTGCCAGCAGTCCCGGACTAGCGGGGTCGGTAGATACGCAGTATTTT	CASSPGLAGSVDTQYF
TRBV4-1	.	.	TRBJ2-7	TGCGCCAGCAGCCAAGATCGGGTGGGCTACGAGCAGTACTTC	CASSQDRVGYEQYF
TRBV4-1	once	TRBD1	TRBJ1-1	TGCGCCAGCAGACGGACAGGGGGCACTGAAGCTTTCTTT	CASRRTGGTEAFF
TRBV5-4	once	TRBD2	TRBJ2-3	TGTGCCAGCAGCCTAATGACTAGCGGACACACAGATACGCAGTATTTT	CASSLMTSGHTDTQYF
TRBV4-3	.	.	TRBJ1-4	TGCGCCAGCAGCCAAGATTGGCAGATTATTGCAACTAATGAAAAACTGTTTTTT	CASSQDWQIIATNEKLFF
TRBV30	.	.	TRBJ1-6	TGTGCCTGGAGGCCACAGGGTACGAGCTCCTATAATTCACCCCTCCACTTT	CAWRPQGTSSYNSPLHF
TRBV5-6	once	.	TRBJ1-4	TGTGCCAGCAGCTTGGTTGACAGTGAAAAACTGTTTTTT	CASSLVDSEKLFF
TRBV7-2	.	TRBD2	TRBJ2-1	TGTGCCAGCAGCTTCCTCGGGGGGGACCCAGTCTACAATGAGCAGTTCTTC	CASSFLGGDPVYNEQFF
TRBV7-8	once	.	TRBJ2-7	TGTGCCAGCAGCTTAGTCTCAGGAGGCGAGCAGTACTTC	CASSLVSGGEQYF
TRBV9	.	.	TRBJ2-3	TGTGCCAGCAGCAGAACCAACAGGGAGTCAGATACGCAGTATTTT	CASSRTNRESDTQYF
TRBV25-1	.	.	TRBJ2-7	TGTGCCAGCAGTGAATATGGCAGCTCCTACGAGCAGTACTTC	CASSEYGSSYEQYF
TRBV7-2	.	.	TRBJ2-6	TGTGCCAGCAGCTTGGGGTGGAGGTATGGGGCCAACGTCCTGACTTTC	CASSLGWRYGANVLTF
TRBV10-3	few	TRBD1	TRBJ1-3	TGTGCCATCAGTGCAGGGGGTGGAAACACCATATATTTT	CAISAGGGNTIYF